This is a list of T cell receptor beta chains from one sample in a study of blood T cells in healthy people across ages. One entry per CDR3 protein, called by TCRdb with MiXCR from the 5' RACE reads. In the table there are about 680,000 distinct CDR3 sequences, about 52% of which are singletons. The specimen sequenced was blood. The source is a woman aged 55-70 years in good health. The CDR3 runs from the conserved cysteine through the conserved F or W. A D gene is named only where the DNA matches it firmly. Size values are once, few and many counts, or a class for expanded clones, and some rows have none.

>TRBJ2-7|TRBV7-3|few|NA
TGTGCCAGCAGCTTACGGACCCTAAACCTTCCCTACGAGCAGTACTTC
CASSLRTLNLPYEQYF
>TRBJ1-1|TRBV20-1|NA|TRBD1
TGCAGTGCTAGGACAGGGTTGAAGAACACTGAAGCTTTCTTT
CSARTGLKNTEAFF
>TRBJ2-6|TRBV3-1|few|NA
TGTGCCAGCAGCCATTCGCCGAAAGCTGGGGCCAACGTCCTGACTTTC
CASSHSPKAGANVLTF
>TRBJ1-1|TRBV18|NA|NA
TGTGCCAGCTCACCACCGGGATTTAGGGGTTTGAACACTGAAGCTTTCTTT
CASSPPGFRGLNTEAFF
>TRBJ1-6|TRBV3-1|NA|NA
TGTGCCAGCAGCGAAGACAGAAGGACGGTCTCACCCCTCCACTTT
CASSEDRRTVSPLHF
>TRBJ2-1|TRBV24-1|NA|TRBD2
TGTGCCACCAGCCCTACTAGCGAGAGAGTGCAGGGTGAGCAGTTCTTC
CATSPTSERVQGEQFF
>TRBJ2-1|TRBV20-1|few|NA
TGCAGTGCTAGAGGGGCAACTACCTACAATGAGCAGTTCTTC
CSARGATTYNEQFF
>TRBJ2-7|TRBV20-1|NA|NA
TGCAGTGCACAGAAGTGGCTTCGATCCTACGAGCAGTACTTC
CSAQKWLRSYEQYF
>TRBJ2-5|TRBV6-1|NA|TRBD1
TGTGCCAGCAGTGAAGGGGGACAGGGTTACGAGACCCGGTACTTC
CASSEGGQGYETRYF
>TRBJ2-5|TRBV20-1|few|TRBD1
TGCAGTGCTCCCGGGACAGGGATTTTTTCAGGCCTTCAAGAGACCCAGTACTTC
CSAPGTGIFSGLQETQYF
>TRBJ2-7|TRBV11-2|many|TRBD2
TGTGCCAGCAGCTCCGTAGCGGGAGGGCCTAGGGACGAGCAGTACTTC
CASSSVAGGPRDEQYF
>TRBJ2-7|TRBV4-2|NA|TRBD2
TGTGCCAGCAGCCAAGATGCTAGCGGGAGGCTAAGCCATGAGCAGTACTTC
CASSQDASGRLSHEQYF
>TRBJ2-3|TRBV5-1|NA|NA
TGCGCCTGCAGCTTACTGGGTACGCAGTATTTT
CACSLLGTQYF
>TRBJ2-5|TRBV2|NA|TRBD1
TGTGCCAGCGGGACAGAACGAGAGACCCAGTACTTC
CASGTERETQYF
>TRBJ2-5|TRBV7-2|few|NA
TGTGCCAGCAGCTTAATGGGTGACAAATCAAAGGAGGGCCAGTACTTC
CASSLMGDKSKEGQYF
>TRBJ2-5|TRBV4-3|NA|NA
TGCGCCAGCAGCCAAGAGGCGGGAAGGACCAATGAGCAGTACTTC
CASSQEAGRTNEQYF
>TRBJ1-1|TRBV5-1|few|NA
TGCGCCAGCAGCTTGAGACCTTTGAACACTGAAGCTTTCTTT
CASSLRPLNTEAFF
>TRBJ2-5|TRBV7-8|NA|NA
TGTGCCAGCAGCTGGGACACCAATGAGCAGTACTTC
CASSWDTNEQYF
>TRBJ1-6|TRBV7-3|NA|TRBD1
TGTGCCAGCAGGCAGGACAGGCCGTTTCCCGGCAGTAATTCACCCCTCCACTTT
CASRQDRPFPGSNSPLHF
>TRBJ2-1|TRBV27|NA|NA
TGTGCCAGCAGTAGCTCGGCATTCCCCTACAATGAGCAGTTCTTC
CASSSSAFPYNEQFF
>TRBJ2-7|TRBV6-1|few|NA
TGTGCCAGCAGTGGACTATTCTCCTACGAGCAGTACTTC
CASSGLFSYEQYF